These 14 T cell receptor beta chains were all obtained from the same sample, sequenced in a study of OX40 agonist ivuxolimab in advanced cancers. Data came from immunoSEQ multiplex PCR; TCRdb stores just in-frame clones and leaves some out. The repertoire holds 76,000 or so clones, with 70% to 90% as singletons. Sequenced material: CD4+ or CD8+ T cells sorted from blood, taken in a trial of the OX40 agonist ivuxolimab. These receptors originate from an adult with an advanced solid tumor such as melanoma, head and neck, liver or kidney cancer.

This clone was counted a single time. This sequence joins TRBV7-8 and TRBJ2-6, with 7 bases aligning to TRBD1. The CDR3 contains 16 residues. Trimming cost V 5 bases and J 2 bases; bases outside gene matches: 6. In germline, CDR1 is SGHVS, CDR2 FQNEAQ. The CDR3 is CASSTLTGAGANVLTF. The CDR3 coding sequence is TGTGCCAGCAGCACACTAACAGGGGCTGGGGCCAACGTCCTGACTTTC.

This clone was counted a single time. The J gene is TRBJ2-1, the V gene TRBV9; D is perhaps TRBD1 (6 bases). There are 15 residues in the CDR3. Trimming stripped 0 bases from V and 4 bases from J, with 11 bases between. CDR1 is SGDLS and CDR2 is YYNGEE in the germline V gene. The CDR3, as DNA: TGTGCCAGCAGCGTAGGGACAGCTAATTACAATGAGCAGTTCTTC. It codes for CASSVGTANYNEQFF.

The chain carries TRBV11-2 and TRBJ2-1; 10 bases match TRBD2. The CDR3 extends over 16 amino acids. The V and J ends lost 1 base and 8 bases, in that order; junction bases with no gene match: 8. Germline V gene data show CDR1 as SGHAT and CDR2 as FQNNGV. The CDR3 here is CASSLGHTSGIDEQFF. The CDR3 DNA follows: TGTGCCAGCAGCTTAGGTCATACTAGCGGGATCGATGAGCAGTTCTTC.

This clone has a single count. CDR3 sequence: CATSISGRGANTQYF. DNA of the CDR3: TGTGCCACCAGCATCTCCGGGCGGGGGGCAAATACGCAGTATTTT. V and J are TRBV15 and TRBJ2-3; 8 nucleotides agree with TRBD2. Trimming cost V 4 bases and J 7 bases; bases outside gene matches: 10. The CDR3 sequence is 15 residues long. Germline V CDR1 and CDR2: LNHNV, YYDKDF (reference sequence).

V gene TRBV6-5 combines with J gene TRBJ2-7, with 9 positions matching TRBD1. The junction had 8 bases not matched to a gene; V was cut back by 6 bases and J by 2 bases. The CDR3 is made up of 15 amino acids. Germline assignment: CDR1 MNHEY and CDR2 SVGAGI. The CDR3 DNA follows: TGTGCCAGCAGACCAAACCGGGACAGGGCCTACGAGCAGTACTTC. Translation gives CASRPNRDRAYEQYF.

This chain joins TRBV6-4 and TRBJ2-7; D unclear. The CDR3 contains 14 residues. With 6 bases removed from V and 0 bases from J, the gap between germline ends came to 12 bases. Germline CDR1 reads MRHNA; CDR2 reads SNTAGT. The CDR3, as DNA: TGTGCCAGCAGCCAGTACTCGGGCTCCTACGAGCAGTACTTC. Its protein is CASSQYSGSYEQYF.

The chain combines TRBV5-1 with TRBJ2-3; 10 nucleotides line up with TRBD2. CDR1 is SGHRS, CDR2 YFSETQ, per germline. After removal of 4 bases from V and 7 bases from J, the junction contained 9 bases not matched to a gene. The CDR3 covers 15 residues. The CDR3 sequence is CASSGSGGAGNTQYF. In DNA form, the CDR3 reads TGCGCCAGCAGCGGCAGCGGGGGGGCGGGGAATACGCAGTATTTT. The full variable domain, in which reference TRBV5-1 and TRBJ2-3 provide the parts outside the CDR3, is KAGVTQTPRYLIKTRGQQVTLSCSPISGHRSVSWYQQTPGQGLQFLFEYFSETQRNKGNFPGRFSGRQFSNSRSEMNVSTLELGDSALYLCASSGSGGAGNTQYFGPGTRLTVL.

The chain has TRBV27 and TRBJ2-7; D may be TRBD1 (5 bases). The germline gives CDR1 MNHEY, CDR2 SMNVEV (reference sequence). The CDR3 runs 13 residues. Between the trimmed V and J ends, which lost 4 bases and 1 base, there was a span of 8 bases. CDR3 sequence: CASSSRQSYEQYF. CDR3 in DNA: TGTGCCAGCAGTTCCCGACAGTCCTACGAGCAGTACTTC.

The chain uses TRBV5-1 and TRBJ2-2; no definite D call. Germline-derived CDR1 and CDR2 are SGHRS and YFSETQ. The CDR3 consists of 16 residues. Trimming cost V 2 bases and J 2 bases, with 13 bases left between them. The chain's CDR3 is CASSFVGITNTGELFF. DNA of the CDR3: TGCGCCAGCAGCTTTGTGGGAATCACTAACACCGGGGAGCTGTTTTTT.

The chain carries TRBV29-1 and TRBJ1-1, with 9 bases matching TRBD1. The V gene end was trimmed by 0 bases and the J gene end by 4 bases; junction bases not matched to a gene: 6. The CDR3 extends over 15 amino acids. Germline V gene sequence: CDR1 SQVTM, CDR2 ANQGSEA. The CDR3 sequence: CSVEELQGAPTEAFF. The CDR3 coding sequence is TGCAGCGTTGAAGAGTTACAGGGGGCGCCCACTGAAGCTTTCTTT.

The chain employs TRBV5-6 and TRBJ1-2, with a weak D call TRBD1 (6 bases). V was cut by 5 bases and J by 8 bases, with 16 bases left in between. CDR3 length: 13 amino acids. Germline CDR1 is SGHDT and CDR2 is YYEEEE. The CDR3 sequence is CASSFTGSTGYTF. CDR3 sequence (DNA): TGTGCCAGCAGTTTTACAGGGTCTACGGGCTACACCTTC.

This clone has only one observation. At one boundary the junction diverges from the germline segment, which might be a read error. The J gene is TRBJ2-1, the V gene TRBV27; tentatively, D is TRBD2 (6 bases). Germline V lookup: CDR1 MNHEY, CDR2 SMNVEV (reference sequence). The CDR3 totals 14 residues. CDR3 in DNA: TGTGCCAGCAGTCCCGGGACTCCTCGAAATGAGCGGTTCTTC. Translation: CASSPGTPRNERFF.

This clone was seen a few times. The chain uses TRBV19 and TRBJ1-4; 10 bases match TRBD1. V shed 11 bases, J shed 3 bases, and the junction held 15 bases outside the gene matches. Germline lookup yields CDR1 LNHDA and CDR2 SQIVND (reference sequence). The CDR3 runs 17 residues. The CDR3 sequence is CASKAPGQGSANEKLFF. The CDR3 DNA sequence: TGTGCCTCCAAGGCCCCGGGACAGGGGTCAGCTAATGAAAAACTGTTTTTT.

The rearrangement links TRBV7-2 to TRBJ1-1; no clear D gene. The V and J ends lost 6 bases and 4 bases respectively, with 15 bases between them. Germline CDR1 and CDR2: SGHTA and FQGNSA. The CDR3 is made up of 14 amino acids. The CDR3 loop is CASRRNRVGTEAFF. The CDR3 bases are TGTGCCAGCAGACGCAATAGGGTTGGCACTGAAGCTTTCTTT.